This T cell receptor beta chain is from a study of T-cell memory formation after mild COVID-19. With 0 bases clipped from V and 6 bases from J, the junction kept 6 bases outside the gene matches. This CDR3 spans 14 amino acids. Germline lookup yields CDR1 SGDLS and CDR2 YYNGEE. 5'RACE primed from the constant segment yielded TCR alpha and TCR beta cDNA libraries bearing sample barcodes and UMIs. TCRdb reprocessed the 5' RACE reads via MiXCR and lists one record per CDR3 protein. The sample contains under 450,000 distinct CDR3 sequences, 13% to 15% of which appear only once. The chain uses TRBV9 and TRBJ2-7, with 7 bases fitting TRBD1. Sequencing input: PBMCs or a T cell subset sorted from them (not recorded which). This clonotype was sampled from a man younger than 35 who had mild COVID-19 (a few samples of this study predate the infection). Cell type and time point are not known. In nucleotides, the CDR3 is TGTGCCAGCAGCGTAGGAGGGGACAGCGTCGAGCAGTACTTC. It translates to CASSVGGDSVEQYF.